A selection of T cell receptor beta chains follows, all from one sample in a study of blood T cell repertoires in COVID-19. Produced via immunoSEQ multiplex PCR; TCRdb's table is partial and in-frame only. The table lists a few hundred thousand clones, about 85% of them singletons. Sequencing input: peripheral blood. The receptor source for this set is a human donor with COVID-19, enrolled during active disease. The donor label of this sample is uncertain. The CDR3 runs from the conserved cysteine through the conserved F or W. The D gene is left open where the match is weak. Part of the rows lack a size; the others show once, few, many or a class for expanded clones.

j_gene | v_gene | abundance | d_gene | CDR3aa | CDR3nt
TRBJ1-2 | TRBV2 | - | - | CASAVETGYGYTF | TGTGCCAGCGCTGTCGAGACAGGCTATGGCTACACCTTC
TRBJ1-5 | TRBV18 | once | - | CASSLGQINQPQHF | TGTGCCAGCTCACTCGGACAGATCAATCAGCCCCAGCATTTT
TRBJ2-3 | TRBV3-1/TRBV3-2 | - | TRBD2 | CASSQGRLAGVTDTQYF | TGTGCCAGCAGCCAAGGAAGACTAGCGGGAGTCACAGATACGCAGTATTTT
TRBJ2-3 | TRBV5-4 | - | TRBD2 | CASSYRDLATAGADTQYF | TGTGCCAGCAGCTATCGGGACCTAGCGACGGCGGGGGCAGATACGCAGTATTTT
TRBJ2-7 | TRBV6-5 | - | - | CASTDFGTPSYEQYF | TGTGCCAGCACGGACTTCGGGACACCCTCCTACGAGCAGTACTTC
TRBJ2-1 | TRBV6-1 | few | TRBD2 | CASSGLAGRGNNEQFF | TGTGCCAGCAGTGGGCTAGCGGGACGGGGGAACAATGAGCAGTTCTTC
TRBJ2-1 | TRBV9 | - | - | CASSGSESSYNEQFF | TGTGCCAGCAGCGGGAGCGAAAGCTCCTACAATGAGCAGTTCTTC
TRBJ1-6 | TRBV5-6 | - | - | CASGREGVINSPLHF | TGTGCCAGCGGCCGGGAGGGGGTTATTAATTCACCCCTCCACTTT
TRBJ1-5 | TRBV7-6 | - | - | CASSLAEGSNQPQHF | TGTGCCAGCAGCTTAGCCGAGGGTAGCAATCAGCCCCAGCATTTT
TRBJ2-4 | TRBV5-1 | - | TRBD1 | CASSSGPRGLENIQYF | TGCGCCAGCAGCTCCGGACCTAGGGGGCTGGAAAACATTCAGTACTTC
TRBJ2-5 | TRBV19 | - | - | CASSIVRAETQYF | TGTGCCAGTAGTATAGTCAGGGCCGAGACCCAGTACTTC
TRBJ2-7 | TRBV19 | - | TRBD2 | CASSTSASGSYEQYF | TGTGCCAGTAGTACGAGCGCTAGCGGGAGTTACGAGCAGTACTTC
TRBJ2-7 | TRBV19 | - | TRBD2 | CASSIGGSGSYEQYF | TGTGCCAGTAGTATAGGTGGTAGCGGGAGCTACGAGCAGTACTTC
TRBJ2-1 | TRBV11-2 | - | TRBD1 | CASSQTGARGPTYNEQFF | TGTGCCAGCAGCCAGACAGGGGCCCGCGGCCCCACCTACAATGAGCAGTTCTTC
TRBJ2-5 | TRBV28 | - | TRBD2 | CASRGGTSGETQYF | TGTGCCAGCAGGGGAGGGACTAGTGGCGAGACCCAGTACTTC
TRBJ1-5 | TRBV2 | - | - | CASSPTVVSGNQPQHF | TGTGCCAGCAGTCCCACGGTGGTGTCGGGCAATCAGCCCCAGCATTTT
TRBJ1-1 | TRBV19 | - | - | CASSIDSSGANTEAFF | TGTGCCAGTAGTATAGATTCCTCAGGGGCGAACACTGAAGCTTTCTTT
TRBJ2-5 | TRBV27 | - | TRBD2 | CASFSRVAGPGETQYF | TGTGCCAGCTTTTCTCGGGTAGCGGGGCCGGGGGAGACCCAGTACTTC
TRBJ1-6 | TRBV18 | once | TRBD1 | CASSPRDSDNSPLHF | TGTGCCAGCTCACCGCGGGACAGCGATAATTCACCCCTCCACTTT
TRBJ1-2 | TRBV7-2 | - | - | CASSSVLVPGRGYTF | TGTGCCAGCAGCTCCGTTTTAGTCCCTGGTCGTGGCTACACCTTC
TRBJ1-2 | TRBV25-1 | - | - | CASRDNNYGYTF | TGTGCCAGCAGGGACAATAACTATGGCTACACCTTC
TRBJ2-1 | TRBV4-1 | - | TRBD2 | CASSQDIRRIAGEPSYNEQFF | TGCGCCAGCAGCCAAGATATTAGGAGAATAGCGGGAGAACCGTCCTACAATGAGCAGTTCTTC
TRBJ1-1 | TRBV19 | - | TRBD1 | CASSMTPGQVNTEAFF | TGTGCCAGTAGTATGACCCCGGGACAGGTGAACACTGAAGCTTTCTTT
TRBJ1-2 | TRBV7-9 | - | - | CASRRVAGYTF | TGTGCCAGCAGGCGCGTCGCAGGCTACACCTTC
TRBJ1-1 | TRBV28 | few | - | CASSLSRGNTEAFF | TGTGCCAGCAGTTTAAGCCGCGGGAACACTGAAGCTTTCTTT
TRBJ2-5 | TRBV7-2 | - | TRBD2 | CASSRGLASETQYF | TGTGCCAGCAGCCGGGGACTAGCATCAGAGACCCAGTACTTC
TRBJ1-1 | TRBV30 | - | - | CAWSPGGTEAFF | TGTGCCTGGAGTCCCGGGGGGACTGAAGCTTTCTTT
TRBJ2-5 | TRBV29-1 | - | TRBD2 | CSVEDQAGAKETQYF | TGCAGCGTTGAAGATCAAGCGGGAGCAAAAGAGACCCAGTACTTC
TRBJ1-1 | TRBV6-4 | - | - | CASRTTGLNTEAFF | TGTGCCAGCAGAACCACAGGCTTGAACACTGAAGCTTTCTTT
TRBJ2-5 | TRBV27 | - | - | CASRAEERETQYF | TGTGCCAGCCGGGCGGAGGAGCGAGAGACCCAGTACTTC
TRBJ2-1 | TRBV7-2 | - | - | CASSLVLAGSFGNEQFF | TGTGCCAGCAGCTTAGTGTTGGCGGGATCGTTTGGGAATGAGCAGTTCTTC
TRBJ2-1 | TRBV7-3 | - | TRBD2 | CASSSMTSGSVNEQFF | TGTGCCAGCAGCTCAATGACTAGCGGGAGCGTCAATGAGCAGTTCTTC
TRBJ2-1 | TRBV11-2 | - | TRBD2 | CASSLGLAGVEQFF | TGTGCCAGCAGCTTGGGACTAGCGGGAGTTGAGCAGTTCTTC
TRBJ2-3 | TRBV5-6 | - | - | CASSYRDTTDTQYF | TGTGCCAGCAGCTACCGGGACACCACAGATACGCAGTATTTT
TRBJ2-1 | TRBV7-2 | - | TRBD2 | CASSQTSGGIYNEQFF | TGTGCCAGCAGCCAAACTAGCGGGGGGATCTACAATGAGCAGTTCTTC
TRBJ2-1 | TRBV3-1/TRBV3-2 | few | TRBD2 | CASSPRTSGSNEQFF | TGTGCCAGCAGCCCTCGGACTAGCGGGAGCAATGAGCAGTTCTTC
TRBJ1-1 | TRBV5-6 | - | TRBD1 | CASSSRNRGSEAFF | TGTGCCAGCAGCAGTAGGAACAGGGGATCTGAAGCTTTCTTT
TRBJ1-3 | TRBV5-4 | - | TRBD1 | CASSRTPTGSGGNTIYF | TGTGCCAGCAGCCGAACCCCGACAGGGTCAGGGGGAAACACCATATATTTT
TRBJ1-4 | TRBV20-1 | - | - | CSASPSTNEKLFF | TGCAGTGCTAGTCCATCAACTAATGAAAAACTGTTTTTT
TRBJ2-1 | TRBV6-1 | once | TRBD2 | CASSEIRAGGNNEQFF | TGTGCCAGCAGTGAGATTAGGGCGGGAGGAAACAATGAGCAGTTCTTC
TRBJ2-1 | TRBV5-4 | - | TRBD2 | CASSSLAGAYNEQFF | TGTGCCAGCAGCTCCCTAGCGGGGGCCTACAATGAGCAGTTCTTC
TRBJ2-1 | TRBV5-6 | - | TRBD2 | CASSAGLAYNEQFF | TGTGCCAGCAGCGCGGGACTAGCCTACAATGAGCAGTTCTTC
TRBJ1-2 | TRBV5-4 | few | - | CASSFIGDSWGYTF | TGTGCCAGCAGCTTTATAGGGGATAGCTGGGGCTACACCTTC
TRBJ1-3 | TRBV7-9 | few | - | CASSAGDSGNTIYF | TGTGCCAGCAGCGCAGGGGACTCTGGAAACACCATATATTTT
TRBJ1-2 | TRBV27 | - | - | CASSFSAGHGYTF | TGTGCCAGCAGTTTCTCGGCAGGGCATGGCTACACCTTC
TRBJ1-4 | TRBV7-9 | - | - | CASSSTRDSYNEKLFF | TGTGCCAGCAGCTCAACACGGGACTCCTATAATGAAAAACTGTTTTTT
TRBJ2-7 | TRBV15 | - | - | CATSRSLTGRSYEQYF | TGTGCCACCAGCAGATCTCTGACAGGACGATCCTACGAGCAGTACTTC
TRBJ1-2 | TRBV7-9 | - | - | CASSPSGREGYGYTF | TGTGCCAGCAGCCCCTCGGGGAGGGAGGGGTATGGCTACACCTTC
TRBJ2-3 | TRBV30 | - | - | CAWSVLVDTQYF | TGTGCCTGGAGTGTACTGGTAGATACGCAGTATTTT
TRBJ2-1 | TRBV5-1 | - | - | CASSLSGVEQFF | TGCGCCAGCAGCTTGAGTGGAGTTGAGCAGTTCTTC
TRBJ2-7 | TRBV6-2/TRBV6-3 | - | - | CASSSQGYEQYF | TGTGCCAGCAGTTCACAGGGCTACGAGCAGTACTTC
TRBJ2-1 | TRBV6-6 | - | - | CASSSGGSYNEQFF | TGTGCCAGCAGTTCCGGGGGCTCCTACAATGAGCAGTTCTTC
TRBJ2-5 | TRBV7-2 | - | TRBD1 | CASSWSGTGPSKETQYF | TGTGCCAGCAGCTGGAGCGGGACAGGGCCCTCCAAAGAGACCCAGTACTTC
TRBJ1-2 | TRBV10-3 | - | TRBD1 | CAIKGQSGGYTF | TGTGCCATTAAGGGACAGAGTGGCGGCTACACCTTC
TRBJ1-2 | TRBV6-5 | - | TRBD1 | CSTGTGIGYTF | TGTTCTACCGGGACAGGGATAGGTTACACCTTC
TRBJ1-1 | TRBV18 | - | - | CASSSLNYGQSNTEAFF | TGTGCCAGCTCATCTTTAAATTATGGACAGTCGAACACTGAAGCTTTCTTT
TRBJ1-5 | TRBV6-5 | - | TRBD1 | CASSDQGANQPQHF | TGTGCCAGCAGCGATCAGGGGGCCAATCAGCCCCAGCATTTT
TRBJ2-1 | TRBV12-5 | - | TRBD2 | CASGSRTSGPSYNEQFF | TGTGCTAGTGGTTCCCGGACTAGCGGGCCCTCCTACAATGAGCAGTTCTTC
TRBJ2-1 | TRBV6-6 | - | TRBD2 | CASSGTKAGGPSEVFF | TGTGCCAGCAGTGGAACTAAAGCGGGAGGGCCTTCGGAGGTGTTCTTC
TRBJ2-1 | TRBV5-1 | - | - | CASSTNTGDEQFF | TGCGCCAGCAGCACCAACACGGGGGATGAGCAGTTCTTC